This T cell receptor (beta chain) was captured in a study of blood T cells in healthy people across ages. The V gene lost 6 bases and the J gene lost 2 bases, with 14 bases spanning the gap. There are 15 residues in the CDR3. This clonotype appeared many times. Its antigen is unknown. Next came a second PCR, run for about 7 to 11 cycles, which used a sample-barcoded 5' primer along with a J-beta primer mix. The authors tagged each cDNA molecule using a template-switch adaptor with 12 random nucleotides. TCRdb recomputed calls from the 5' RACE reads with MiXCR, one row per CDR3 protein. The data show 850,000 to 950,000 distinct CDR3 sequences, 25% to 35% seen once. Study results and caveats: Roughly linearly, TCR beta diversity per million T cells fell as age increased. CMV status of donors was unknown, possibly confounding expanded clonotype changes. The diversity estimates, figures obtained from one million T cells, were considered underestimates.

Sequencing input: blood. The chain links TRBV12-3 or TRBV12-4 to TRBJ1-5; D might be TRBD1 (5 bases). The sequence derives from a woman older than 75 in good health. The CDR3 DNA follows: TGTGCCAGCAGCCTGGTCCTGGGGGGCAATCAGCCCCAGCATTTT. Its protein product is CASSLVLGGNQPQHF.